Shown below are 14 T cell receptor beta chains from a single sample sequenced in a study of vaccination effects on CD4 cells after COVID-19. Antigen-specific CD4+ T cells were first expanded with viral peptide pools by the ViraFEST assay and only then sequenced. Cells that had been cultured for roughly eleven days were the source of isolated CD4+ T cells. Among the vaccine recipients, none had a prior SARS-CoV-2 infection, and nucleocapsid antibodies were negative. Produced via immunoSEQ multiplex PCR; TCRdb's table is partial and in-frame only. The table has around 63,000 clones, roughly 80% seen once. No cognate antigen is known for these TCRs. Sequencing was performed on CD4+ T cells from PBMCs cultured with HCoV-OC43 spike peptides, taken before COVID-19 vaccination. Specified subset: HCoV-OC43 spike overlapping peptide pool stimulation. These receptors were collected from a human donor who received a COVID-19 vaccine.

This clone occurred once. This chain connects TRBV6-4 to TRBJ1-2, with TRBD1 identical over 9 bases. The CDR3 has 15 residues. The germline V gene encodes CDR1 MRHNA and CDR2 SNTAGT. V lost 4 bases to trimming and J lost 8 bases; unmatched junction nucleotides: 11. CDR3 nucleotides: TGTGCCAGCAGTGGATGGACAGGGGATGGCCTGGGCTACACCTTC. It yields the protein CASSGWTGDGLGYTF.

Note on this clone: Other nucleotide sequences in the sample specify the same CDR3. This chain uses TRBV6-5 with TRBJ1-5; D remains ambiguous. CDR1 is MNHEY, CDR2 SVGAGI, per germline. V was shortened by 0 bases and J by 1 base, with 7 bases between the two germline ends. CDR3 length equals 15 residues. Here the CDR3 reads CASSYSGGSNQPQHF. Here the CDR3 DNA reads TGTGCCAGCAGTTACTCGGGAGGGAGCAATCAGCCCCAGCATTTT.

V is TRBV27 and J is TRBJ1-1; TRBD1 agrees at 8 bases. V lost 8 bases and J lost 4; bases outside the gene matches: 15. The CDR3 runs 16 residues. The germline V gene encodes CDR1 MNHEY and CDR2 SMNVEV (reference sequence). The CDR3 reads CASSGQGRIYGTEAFF. CDR3 coding DNA: TGTGCCAGCTCTGGACAGGGCAGAATTTATGGCACTGAAGCTTTCTTT.

The rearrangement joins TRBV28 to TRBJ1-2, with 7 bases fitting TRBD1. V shed 8 bases and J 4 bases; nucleotides not matched to a gene: 7. CDR1 and CDR2 (germline): MDHEN, SYDVKM. This CDR3 spans 13 amino acids. CDR3: CASGRAGGYGYTF. The CDR3 bases are TGTGCCAGCGGTAGGGCAGGGGGCTATGGCTACACCTTC.

The V call is TRBV28, the J call TRBJ2-5; D remains ambiguous. The V gene lost 5 bases and the J gene lost 2 bases, with 6 bases spanning the gap. The CDR3 extends over 12 amino acids. CDR1 is MDHEN and CDR2 is SYDVKM in the germline V gene. In DNA form, the CDR3 reads TGTGCCAGCAGTACGATTCAAGAGACCCAGTACTTC. As protein: CASSTIQETQYF.

In the case of this clone: The same CDR3 can be traced to other DNA sequences in this sample. This chain uses TRBV9 with TRBJ2-5; the D gene is possibly TRBD1 (5 bases). Trimming removed 0 bases at V and 5 bases at J, with 8 bases between. The CDR3 has 13 amino acids. From germline, CDR1 is SGDLS and CDR2 YYNGEE. As DNA, the CDR3 is TGTGCCAGCAGCGTAGGGGGCGGTGAGACCCAGTACTTC. Translation gives CASSVGGGETQYF. The full variable domain, in which reference TRBV9 and TRBJ2-5 provide the parts outside the CDR3, is DSGVTQTPKHLITATGQRVTLRCSPRSGDLSVYWYQQSLDQGLQFLIQYYNGEERAKGNILERFSAQQFPDLHSELNLSSLELGDSALYFCASSVGGGETQYFGPGTRLLVL.

The chain combines TRBV24-1 with TRBJ2-1; 8 bases match TRBD2. The germline gives CDR1 KGHDR, CDR2 SFDVKD. V lost 4 bases to trimming and J lost 0 bases; unmatched junction nucleotides: 7. The CDR3 has 17 residues. CDR3 in DNA: TGTGCCACCAGTGACCCGGGGGGGCAGAGCTCCTACAATGAGCAGTTCTTC. It translates to CATSDPGGQSSYNEQFF.

The chain recombines TRBV11-2 with TRBJ2-5; 9 bases fit TRBD1. This CDR3 is 12 amino acids long. Germline V lookup: CDR1 SGHAT, CDR2 FQNNGV. V was clipped by 7 bases and J by 6 bases; unmatched bases: 3. The CDR3 region is CASTGTGKTQYF. The DNA of the CDR3 is TGTGCCAGCACGGGGACAGGGAAGACCCAGTACTTC.

The V gene is TRBV5-1, the J gene TRBJ1-6; possible D gene TRBD1, 5 bases. Germline CDR1 is SGHRS and CDR2 is YFSETQ. This CDR3 contains 18 residues. V was trimmed by 4 bases and J by 3 bases, leaving 20 bases between them. CDR3 coding DNA: TGCGCCAGCAGCCTGCTAAGCTCCGGGACTCACTATAATTCACCCCTCCACTTT. As protein: CASSLLSSGTHYNSPLHF.

This rearrangement joins TRBV5-8 to TRBJ2-3, with D perhaps matching TRBD1 or TRBD2 (6 bases each). Germline V gene lookup returns CDR1 SGHTS and CDR2 YDEGEE. Trimming shortened V by 0 bases and J by 5 bases, and 10 bases separated the two germline ends. The CDR3 covers 14 residues. CDR3 residues: CASSLGGAIDTQYF. CDR3 in DNA: TGTGCCAGCAGCTTGGGGGGGGCTATAGATACGCAGTATTTT.

The V call is TRBV19, the J call TRBJ1-2; tentatively, D is TRBD1 (6 bases). Trimming stripped 2 bases from V and 8 bases from J, with 12 bases between. From germline, CDR1 is LNHDA and CDR2 SQIVND (reference sequence). CDR3 length: 13 residues. For the CDR3, the DNA is TGTGCCAGTAGTATAATTGACACAGGGGGCTACACCTTC. It is translated as CASSIIDTGGYTF.

The sample holds one count of this clone. This chain links TRBV3-1 (or the pseudogene TRBV3-2) with TRBJ1-1; no reliable D call. The germline V gene has CDR1 LGHDT and CDR2 YNNKEL (reference sequence). Trimming stripped 4 bases from V and 0 bases from J, with 9 bases between. There are 14 residues in the CDR3. The CDR3: CASSLRVLNTEAFF. CDR3 DNA: TGTGCCAGCAGCCTCCGGGTTTTGAACACTGAAGCTTTCTTT.

This rearrangement joins TRBV2 to TRBJ2-5; D might be TRBD2 (6 bases). CDR1 is SNHLY and CDR2 is FYNNEI in the germline V gene. The CDR3 consists of 16 residues. V dropped 4 bases and J dropped 3 bases, with 18 bases sitting between them. CDR3 residues: CASSAPRGGIKETQYF. CDR3 nucleotide sequence: TGTGCCAGCAGTGCCCCCCGGGGCGGGATAAAAGAGACCCAGTACTTC.

The chain employs TRBV3-1 (or the pseudogene TRBV3-2) and TRBJ2-2; 8 positions match TRBD2. This CDR3 has 16 amino acids. J lost 4 bases, V lost 4 bases, and 8 bases had no gene match. The germline gives CDR1 LGHDT, CDR2 YNNKEL (reference sequence). Here the CDR3 reads CASSPPGGAGTGELFF. In DNA form, the CDR3 reads TGTGCCAGCAGCCCCCCGGGAGGGGCGGGCACCGGGGAGCTGTTTTTT.